The 19 T cell receptor beta chains presented below share a single source sample, sequenced in a study of radiotherapy plus CTLA-4 blockade in lung cancer. This table comes from immunoSEQ multiplex PCR, and its TCRdb copy is limited to in-frame clones, with some not included. The sample lists 83,000 or so clones, roughly four fifths seen once, with 0.82% in the top ten. The specimen was peripheral blood, collected from a patient treated with radiotherapy plus ipilimumab. The source of these receptors is a human donor with non-small cell lung cancer who had stable disease on radiotherapy plus ipilimumab.

The table lists this clone with a few counts. V and J are TRBV11-3 and TRBJ1-1, with TRBD1 matching 7 bases. CDR1 is SGHNT and CDR2 is YENEEA in the germline V gene. The CDR3 extends over 13 amino acids. V was pared by 5 bases and J by 5 bases, with 5 bases of the junction left unmatched. CDR3 amino acids: CASSRQGRTEAFF. CDR3 bases: TGTGCCAGCAGCCGACAGGGTCGGACTGAAGCTTTCTTT.

The rearrangement uses TRBV19 and TRBJ2-7, with 9 bases fitting TRBD1. CDR1 is LNHDA, CDR2 SQIVND, per germline (reference sequence). CDR3 length: 15 amino acids. After removal of 6 bases from V and 5 bases from J, the junction contained 11 bases not matched to a gene. CDR3 coding DNA: TGTGCCAGTAGGCCCCGGGACAGGGTGGTTGACGAGCAGTACTTC. Translating gives CASRPRDRVVDEQYF.

This clone was observed a few times. J is TRBJ2-7 and V is TRBV11-2, with 7 bases matching TRBD2. With V trimmed by 5 bases and J by 6 bases, 1 base remained unmatched. Germline V gene sequence: CDR1 SGHAT, CDR2 FQNNGV. The CDR3 runs 11 residues. The CDR3 nucleotides read TGTGCCAGCAGCCCGGGGGGCGAGCAGTACTTC. Translation: CASSPGGEQYF. The whole variable domain, remainder taken from reference TRBV11-2 and TRBJ2-7, is EAGVAQSPRYKIIEKRQSVAFWCNPISGHATLYWYQQILGQGPKLLIQFQNNGVVDDSQLPKDRFSAERLKGVDSTLKIQPAKLEDSAVYLCASSPGGEQYFGPGTRLTVT.

This sequence joins TRBV5-1 and TRBJ2-1; 10 nucleotides align to TRBD2. Germline lookup yields CDR1 SGHRS and CDR2 YFSETQ. The CDR3 contains 17 residues. After removal of 0 bases from V and 8 bases from J, the junction contained 11 bases not matched to a gene. CDR3 amino acids: CASSLEASSGGAYEQFF. In DNA form, the CDR3 reads TGCGCCAGCAGCTTGGAGGCATCCAGCGGGGGGGCTTATGAGCAGTTCTTC.

The V call is TRBV7-6, the J call TRBJ2-2, with D hard to call. The CDR3 length is 16 residues. In germline, CDR1 is SGHVS, CDR2 FNYEAQ. V lost 1 base and J 4 bases, leaving 13 bases between the germline ends. Written as DNA, the CDR3 is TGTGCCAGCAGCTTAGAGCTCGGGCTCGTCACCGGGGAGCTGTTTTTT. Its protein product is CASSLELGLVTGELFF.

This chain uses TRBV28 with TRBJ1-6; tentative D call: TRBD1 (5 bases). V lost 3 bases to trimming and J lost 5 bases, with 8 bases between them. CDR3 size: 14 residues. The germline V gene encodes CDR1 MDHEN and CDR2 SYDVKM. In DNA form, the CDR3 reads TGTGCCAGCAGTTTGGGGCGGAATAATTCACCCCTCCACTTT. It specifies CASSLGRNNSPLHF.

V usage is TRBV21-1 and J usage is TRBJ1-1. TRBV21-1 is assigned pseudogene status. CDR3 size: 17 residues. CDR3 loop: CASSAPYREVGNTEAFF. The DNA of the CDR3 is TGTGCCAGCAGCGCGCCGTACAGGGAGGTAGGGAACACTGAAGCTTTCTTT.

This chain joins TRBV28 and TRBJ1-5; maybe TRBD1 (5 bases). The length of the CDR3 is 12 residues. Germline CDR1 MDHEN, CDR2 SYDVKM. CDR3 DNA: TGTGCGATGGGGCTAGGCAATCAGCCCCAGCATTTT. Amino acid sequence: CAMGLGNQPQHF.

The V call is TRBV29-1, the J call TRBJ2-1; no clear D gene. CDR1 is SQVTM, CDR2 ANQGSEA, per germline. The CDR3 length is 9 residues. The V and J ends lost 3 bases and 7 bases respectively, with 1 base between them. CDR3 sequence: CSVDNEQFF. The CDR3 DNA is TGCAGCGTTGATAATGAGCAGTTCTTC.

CDR3 protein: CASSLGPSGETQYF. CDR3 sequence (DNA): TGTGCCAGCAGCTTAGGCCCTAGCGGGGAGACCCAGTACTTC. The gene calls are TRBV7-9 and TRBJ2-5; 8 positions match TRBD2. Germline loops: CDR1 SEHNR, CDR2 FQNEAQ (reference sequence). CDR3 length equals 14 residues. The ends lost 1 base at V and 5 bases at J; junction bases unmatched: 3.

The chain carries TRBV5-1 and TRBJ1-1; a possible D gene is TRBD1 (5 bases). Germline CDR1 and CDR2: SGHRS and YFSETQ. V lost 3 bases, J lost 2 bases, and 11 bases lay in between. The CDR3 is 14 amino acids. The CDR3 here is CASSSQGRNTEAFF. The CDR3 nucleotides are TGCGCCAGCAGCTCCCAGGGACGCAACACTGAAGCTTTCTTT.

In its sample, this clone was seen a few times. CDR3 sequence reads: CASSPLGRRNTDTQYF. The CDR3 DNA reads as TGTGCCAGCAGTCCCCTAGGGCGACGCAACACAGATACGCAGTATTTT. The gene calls are TRBV27 and TRBJ2-3; D unclear. Trimming took off 5 bases at V and 2 bases at J, with 17 bases between the two ends. CDR1 and CDR2 from the germline V gene are MNHEY and SMNVEV (reference sequence). The CDR3 totals 16 residues.

As regards this clone: The identical CDR3 is also encoded by other nucleotide sequences in the sample. The chain links TRBV4-1 to TRBJ2-2, with 7 bases matching TRBD2. The CDR3 sequence is 16 residues long. Germline CDR1 reads MGHRA; CDR2 reads YSYEKL. J was trimmed by 0 bases and V by 1 base; bases with no gene match: 2. The DNA of the CDR3 is TGCGCCAGCAGCCAAGCTAGCGGACCGAACACCGGGGAGCTGTTTTTT. It translates to CASSQASGPNTGELFF.

The V call is TRBV4-1, the J call TRBJ2-1; TRBD2 matches 7 bases. The germline gives CDR1 MGHRA, CDR2 YSYEKL. The trim removed 2 bases at V and 10 bases at J, leaving 8 bases unmatched. The CDR3 covers 14 residues. The chain's CDR3 is CASSQRGREHEQFF. In nucleotides, the CDR3 is TGCGCCAGCAGCCAAAGAGGGCGGGAGCACGAGCAGTTCTTC.

The V call is TRBV30, the J call TRBJ2-5; D possibly uses TRBD1 or TRBD2 (5 bases each). This CDR3 is built from 16 residues. Germline V gene sequence: CDR1 GTSNPN, CDR2 SVGIG (reference sequence). V was shortened by 2 bases and J by 1 base, with 17 bases between the two germline ends. The CDR3: CAWSRYARGGQETQYF. The CDR3 region has the DNA TGTGCCTGGAGTCGATACGCGAGGGGCGGCCAAGAGACCCAGTACTTC.

This rearrangement joins TRBV9 to TRBJ1-1; D is ambiguous. Trimming pared 4 bases from V and 5 bases from J, leaving 15 bases between. The CDR3 is 14 residues long. Germline V CDR1 and CDR2: SGDLS, YYNGEE. CDR3 coding DNA: TGTGCCAGCAGCACTGGTAGGGAGGGAACTGAAGCTTTCTTT. It translates to CASSTGREGTEAFF. Filled out from reference TRBV9 and TRBJ1-1, the complete variable domain reads DSGVTQTPKHLITATGQRVTLRCSPRSGDLSVYWYQQSLDQGLQFLIQYYNGEERAKGNILERFSAQQFPDLHSELNLSSLELGDSALYFCASSTGREGTEAFFGQGTRLTVV.

This clone has a handful of counts. The chain uses TRBV19 and TRBJ2-3, with a tentative D call TRBD2 (6 bases). The germline V gene encodes CDR1 LNHDA and CDR2 SQIVND (reference sequence). Trimming removed 2 bases at V and 4 bases at J, with 7 bases between. CDR3 length equals 13 residues. The CDR3 DNA sequence: TGTGCCAGTAGTATACGGAGGGCAGATACGCAGTATTTT. Its protein is CASSIRRADTQYF. The variable domain in full, completed from reference TRBV19 and TRBJ2-3, reads DGGITQSPKYLFRKEGQNVTLSCEQNLNHDAMYWYRQDPGQGLRLIYYSQIVNDFQKGDIAEGYSVSREKKESFPLTVTSAQKNPTAFYLCASSIRRADTQYFGPGTRLTVL.

The J gene is TRBJ2-3, the V gene TRBV7-9, with D possibly TRBD1 on 5 matching bases. CDR1 and CDR2 (germline): SEHNR, FQNEAQ (reference sequence). Between the trimmed V and J ends, which lost 2 bases and 3 bases, there was a span of 24 bases. The CDR3 is 19 amino acids. CDR3 DNA: TGTGCCAGCAGCTTATGGGGCTTTCGGAGTAGCCAGAAGACAGATACGCAGTATTTT. Translation: CASSLWGFRSSQKTDTQYF.

The V call is TRBV2, the J call TRBJ1-2, with D uncertain. CDR3 length equals 14 residues. Germline V gene data show CDR1 as SNHLY and CDR2 as FYNNEI. The germline V and J ends were trimmed by 0 bases and 1 base, with 6 bases remaining between them. Here the CDR3 DNA reads TGTGCCAGCAGTGAAGCTGGTATTAACTATGGCTACACCTTC. It yields the protein CASSEAGINYGYTF.